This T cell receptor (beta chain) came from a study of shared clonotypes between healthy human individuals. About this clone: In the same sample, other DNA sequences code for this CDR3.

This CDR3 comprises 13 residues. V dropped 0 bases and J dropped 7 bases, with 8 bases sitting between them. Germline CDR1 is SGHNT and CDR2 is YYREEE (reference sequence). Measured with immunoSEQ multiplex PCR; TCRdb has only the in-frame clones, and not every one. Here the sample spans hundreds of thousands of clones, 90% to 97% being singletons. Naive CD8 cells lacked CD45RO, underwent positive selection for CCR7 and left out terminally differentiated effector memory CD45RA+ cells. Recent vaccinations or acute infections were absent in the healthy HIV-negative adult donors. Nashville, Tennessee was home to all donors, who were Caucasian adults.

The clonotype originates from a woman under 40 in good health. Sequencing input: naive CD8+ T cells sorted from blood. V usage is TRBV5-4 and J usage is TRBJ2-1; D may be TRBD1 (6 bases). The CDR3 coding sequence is TGTGCCAGCAGCTTGGTACAGGGTAATGAGCAGTTCTTC. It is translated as CASSLVQGNEQFF.